This paragraph covers one T cell receptor beta chain sequence. This specimen belongs to a study of blood T cell repertoires in COVID-19. Losses at the gene ends were 5 bases for V and 0 bases for J; bases not matched to a gene: 3. The CDR3 is 14 residues long. Germline values: CDR1 MNHNY, CDR2 SVGAGI (reference sequence). Produced via immunoSEQ multiplex PCR; TCRdb's table is partial and in-frame only. The sample has under 95,000 clones; 80% to 90% are singletons. The sequence was obtained from an elderly woman with acute or convalescent COVID-19. The sequenced sample was peripheral blood. V is TRBV6-6 and J is TRBJ2-7; 8 bases agree with TRBD1. The CDR3 DNA sequence: TGTGCCAGCAGTAGACAGGGGACCTCCTACGAGCAGTACTTC. Translated, it gives CASSRQGTSYEQYF.